A single T cell receptor beta chain is shown here with its context. Antigen unknown. These data belong to a study of cytomegalovirus exposure and HLA in healthy donors. The PCR made use of 60 Vbeta and 13 Jbeta primers. Measured with immunoSEQ multiplex PCR; TCRdb has only the in-frame clones, and not every one. The sample contains fewer than 150,000 clones, about 69% of which appear only once. CDR1 is GTSNPN, CDR2 SVGIG, per germline (reference sequence). The CDR3 is 16 amino acids. Trimming cost V 3 bases and J 3 bases; bases outside gene matches: 11. Study-level findings and limits: According to the study, about 180 TCR beta chains were cytomegalovirus-associated. One cluster of highly shared sequence variants probably arose as a sequencing artifact. Researchers had no immune exposure information except CMV serostatus available.

V is TRBV30 and J is TRBJ1-2; 9 bases agree with TRBD1. This clonotype originated in a man aged 25-45 years in good health and CMV-seronegative. Sequencing was performed on PBMCs. CDR3 sequence: CAWRKTGTGRYYGYTF. As DNA, the CDR3 is TGTGCCTGGAGAAAAACCGGGACAGGGCGTTACTATGGCTACACCTTC.